This T cell receptor (beta chain) is drawn from a study of cytomegalovirus exposure and HLA in healthy donors. The ends were cut back, 0 bases at V and 6 bases at J, with 13 bases in the middle. The CDR3 sequence is 15 residues long. In germline, CDR1 is SNHLY, CDR2 FYNNEI. Sequenced by immunoSEQ multiplex PCR; TCRdb stores in-frame clones only, minus some. The top ten clones hold 4.5% to 7% of a sample with about 200,000 clones, roughly 80% of them seen once. Study-wide points: The study listed 164 cytomegalovirus-associated TCR beta chains.

As concerns this clone: Its antigen is unknown.

This sequence originates from a woman aged 18-29 years in good health and CMV-seronegative. The chain recombines TRBV2 with TRBJ2-3, with D unresolved. Specimen: PBMCs. This chain's CDR3 is CASSEAGIATDTQYF. CDR3 in DNA: TGTGCCAGCAGTGAAGCGGGGATAGCTACGGATACGCAGTATTTT.